The 5 T cell receptor beta chains below all came from one sample that was sequenced in a study of cytomegalovirus exposure and HLA in healthy donors (dated by TCRdb to about 2017). The method behind the library was the immunoSEQ multiplex PCR assay. For the multiplex PCR, a mixture combining 60 forward primers for TCR Vbeta segments and 13 reverse primers for TCR Jbeta segments was used. TCRdb stores this immuneACCESS table with in-frame sequences only. Part of the clones is absent; in the studies checked, under half of the shortfall reflects unresolved V genes, and no reason is known for the rest. The table for this sample lists approximately 170,000 clones; just under 80% of them were counted only once. Roughly 6.4% of the sample belongs to the ten largest clones. Material for sequencing was PBMCs. These receptors all stem from a woman in her thirties or forties in good health and CMV-seropositive.

Of note for this clone: The sample contains more than one DNA sequence encoding this CDR3. V usage is TRBV30 and J usage is TRBJ2-5; D is possibly TRBD2 (6 bases). Germline CDR1 GTSNPN, CDR2 SVGIG (reference sequence). V shed 1 base and J shed 5 bases, with 11 bases lying between them. The CDR3 has 13 residues. The CDR3 DNA sequence: TGTGCCTGGAGTGGGGGAGGAGGGGAGACCCAGTACTTC. This gives the protein CAWSGGGGETQYF.

The chain couples TRBV19 to TRBJ2-1, with 10 bases identical to TRBD2. Germline lookup yields CDR1 LNHDA and CDR2 SQIVND (reference sequence). The CDR3 is 17 amino acids. The V gene end was trimmed by 9 bases and the J gene end by 9 bases; junction bases not matched to a gene: 20. CDR3 residues: CASRFAPLAGATGEQFF. The CDR3, as DNA: TGTGCCAGCCGCTTTGCTCCTCTAGCGGGGGCCACGGGTGAGCAGTTCTTC. Based on the CDR3 plus reference TRBV19 and TRBJ2-1, the full variable domain is DGGITQSPKYLFRKEGQNVTLSCEQNLNHDAMYWYRQDPGQGLRLIYYSQIVNDFQKGDIAEGYSVSREKKESFPLTVTSAQKNPTAFYLCASRFAPLAGATGEQFFGPGTRLTVL.

V usage is TRBV7-3 and J usage is TRBJ2-5, with 9 bases matching TRBD2. Germline V gene data show CDR1 as SGHTA and CDR2 as FQGTGA. The junction had 10 bases not matched to a gene; V was cut back by 4 bases and J by 4 bases. CDR3 length: 16 amino acids. CDR3 region: CASSSAAGGPGETQYF. The CDR3, as DNA: TGTGCCAGCAGCTCCGCAGCGGGGGGTCCGGGAGAGACCCAGTACTTC.

This rearrangement joins TRBV9 to TRBJ1-3; 7 bases are a match to TRBD1. Germline values: CDR1 SGDLS, CDR2 YYNGEE. The CDR3 consists of 15 residues. Trimming took 4 bases from V and 0 from J; bases not matched to a gene: 4. The CDR3 DNA follows: TGTGCCAGCAGCCCCCGGGACAGCTCTGGAAACACCATATATTTT. As protein: CASSPRDSSGNTIYF. Combining the CDR3 with reference TRBV9 and TRBJ1-3 gives the whole variable domain DSGVTQTPKHLITATGQRVTLRCSPRSGDLSVYWYQQSLDQGLQFLIQYYNGEERAKGNILERFSAQQFPDLHSELNLSSLELGDSALYFCASSPRDSSGNTIYFGEGSWLTVV.

This clone was counted a single time. The chain couples TRBV10-3 to TRBJ1-4; 8 nucleotides align to TRBD1. Looked up from germline, CDR1 is ENHRY and CDR2 is SYGVKD. V lost 7 bases and J lost 4; bases outside the gene matches: 11. The CDR3 runs to 16 residues. CDR3 DNA sequence: TGTGCCATCAAGAGGGGCGGGGGACAGGATAATGAAAAACTGTTTTTT. It codes for CAIKRGGGQDNEKLFF.